This TCR beta chain was profiled in a study of blood T cell repertoires in COVID-19. Sequenced by immunoSEQ multiplex PCR; TCRdb stores in-frame clones only, minus some. The sample consists of some 100,000 clones, roughly 92% of them appearing once. Trimming removed 3 bases from V and 2 bases from J; junction bases left unmatched: 6. Germline-derived CDR1 and CDR2 are SGHTA and FQGNSA. This CDR3 comprises 15 residues. Sequencing input: peripheral blood. This chain links TRBV7-2 with TRBJ2-7, with 8 bases identical to TRBD1. This receptor was obtained from a man between 65 and 85 years old with acute or convalescent COVID-19. As DNA, the CDR3 is TGTGCCAGCAGCTTTAACAGGGGGAGTCCCTACGAGCAGTACTTC. It codes for CASSFNRGSPYEQYF.